This T cell receptor beta chain was sequenced for a study of regulatory T cells in long-lasting Graves disease. Findings and caveats of the study: Newly diagnosed Graves' patients had higher TCR diversity than persistent ones. Sample size, which was small, may have reduced accuracy.

Note on this clonotype: No antigen is known for it.

Arm-PCR of CDR3 regions and iRepertoire HTBI primers were the basis on which TCR beta libraries were built. One entry per CDR3 protein results from TCRdb running MiXCR on the multiplex PCR reads. The sample carries about 330,000 distinct CDR3 sequences, around 15% recorded once. The length of the CDR3 is 14 residues. Germline V gene data show CDR1 as SQVTM and CDR2 as ANQGSEA. V was pared by 4 bases and J by 3 bases, with 13 bases between. Time point described: newly diagnosed GD, antithyroid drugs for less than 3 months. RNA from PBMCs was the source of the TCR library. Patients were enrolled at an endocrinology department in Xi'an, China. This sample was also put to use in a study of T cells in Graves' hyperthyroidism and ophthalmopathy.

The specimen comprised peripheral blood mononuclear cells (PBMCs), sampled at new diagnosis, from a patient treated with antithyroid drugs. The source is a woman under 30 with Graves disease. The genes are TRBV29-1 and TRBJ2-1, with a tentative D call TRBD2 (5 bases). CDR3 nucleotides: TGCAGCGTTGTCTCCCAGCGGAACTACAATGAGCAGTTCTTC. Protein: CSVVSQRNYNEQFF.